This record concerns one T cell receptor beta chain sequence. These data are taken from a study of control samples from healthy donors and cancer patients. The ends were cut back, 5 bases at V and 1 base at J, with 14 bases in the middle. This CDR3 is 16 amino acids long. The germline V gene encodes CDR1 SGHTA and CDR2 FQGNSA. Clones were read by immunoSEQ multiplex PCR, and TCRdb kept only the in-frame ones, dropping some. Of about 140,000 clones listed, roughly 94% are singletons. V and J are TRBV7-2 and TRBJ1-4; no clear D gene. This clonotype originated in a man aged 35 to 55 in good health. The sequenced sample consisted of blood. The CDR3 nucleotides read TGTGCCAGCAGCCCCTGGCGGGTGGAAACTAATGAAAAACTGTTTTTT. Translation gives CASSPWRVETNEKLFF.